The sequence of this TCR beta chain was determined in a study of early T cells in non-severe SARS-CoV-2 infection. Comments on this clonotype: A much larger clone lies one base from this, so it may be a read error.

There are 15 residues in the CDR3. Germline lookup yields CDR1 SGHDT and CDR2 YYEEEE. Trimming shortened V by 4 bases and J by 3 bases, and 17 bases separated the two germline ends. Unique molecular identifiers were added to individual cDNA molecules. One entry per CDR3 protein, called by TCRdb with MiXCR from the 5' RACE reads. The sample shows around 99,000 distinct CDR3 sequences, 11% of them seen only once. The sample comprised whole blood. This chain joins TRBV5-6 and TRBJ2-7; the D is unclear. This clonotype was obtained from an adult who was a healthcare worker with PCR-confirmed SARS-CoV-2 infection or an uninfected control (not recorded which). This chain's CDR3 is CASSQNSVDHYEQYF. The CDR3 region has the DNA TGTGCCAGCAGCCAAAACAGCGTGGACCACTACGAGCAGTACTTC. The full variable domain, completed using reference TRBV5-6 and TRBJ2-7, is DAGVTQSPTHLIKTRGQQVTLRCSPKSGHDTVSWYQQALGQGPQFIFQYYEEEERQRGNFPDRFSGHQFPNYSSELNVNALLLGDSALYLCASSQNSVDHYEQYFGPGTRLTVT.